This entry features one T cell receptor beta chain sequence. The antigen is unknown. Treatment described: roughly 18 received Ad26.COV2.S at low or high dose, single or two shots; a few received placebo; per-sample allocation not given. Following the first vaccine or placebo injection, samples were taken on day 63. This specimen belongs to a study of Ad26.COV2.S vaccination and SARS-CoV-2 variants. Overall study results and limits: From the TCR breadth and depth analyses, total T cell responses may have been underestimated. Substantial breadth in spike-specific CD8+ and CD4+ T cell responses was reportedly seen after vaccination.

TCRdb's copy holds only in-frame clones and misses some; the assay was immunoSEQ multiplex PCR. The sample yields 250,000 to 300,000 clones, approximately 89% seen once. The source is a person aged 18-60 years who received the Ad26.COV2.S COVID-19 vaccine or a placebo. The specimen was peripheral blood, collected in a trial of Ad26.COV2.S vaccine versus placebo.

CDR3 protein: CSAPPGTEAFF. Written as DNA, the CDR3 is TGCAGTGCTCCCCCCGGGACAGAAGCTTTCTTT. V and J are TRBV20-1 and TRBJ1-1, with D possibly TRBD1 on 6 matching bases. The CDR3 consists of 11 residues. Germline lookup yields CDR1 DFQATT and CDR2 SNEGSKA (reference sequence). V gave up 5 bases and J gave up 8 bases, with 12 bases separating them.